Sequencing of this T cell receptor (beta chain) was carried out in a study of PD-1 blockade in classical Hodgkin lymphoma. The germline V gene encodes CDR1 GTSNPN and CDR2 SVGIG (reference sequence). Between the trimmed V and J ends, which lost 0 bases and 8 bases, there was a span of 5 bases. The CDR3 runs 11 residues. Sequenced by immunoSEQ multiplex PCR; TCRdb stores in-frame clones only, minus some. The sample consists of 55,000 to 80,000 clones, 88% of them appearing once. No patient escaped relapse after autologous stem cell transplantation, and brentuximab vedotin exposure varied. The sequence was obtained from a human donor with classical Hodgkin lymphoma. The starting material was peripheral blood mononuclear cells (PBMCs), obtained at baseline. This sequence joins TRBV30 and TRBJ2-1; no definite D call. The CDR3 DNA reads TGTGCCTGGAGTGTAGAGGATGAGCAGTTCTTC. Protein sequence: CAWSVEDEQFF.